Listed below are T cell receptor beta chains from one sample, sequenced in a study of T cell responses to AZD1222 COVID-19 vaccine. Clones were sequenced by immunoSEQ multiplex PCR, and TCRdb holds only the in-frame ones, with some missing. The data show about 140,000 clones, about 92% seen once. The material sequenced was peripheral blood, taken on day 0 of MenACWY control vaccination. The source of these receptors is an adult in good health. Each CDR3 is given with its conserved first and last residue. D genes are given only for firm matches. Clone size is stated in some rows and not others, as once, few, many or a class when expanded.

v_gene	j_gene	abundance	d_gene	CDR3aa	CDR3nt
TRBV5-4	TRBJ2-6	.	.	CASSLQGQYGANVLTF	TGTGCCAGCAGCTTACAGGGACAATATGGGGCCAACGTCCTGACTTTC
TRBV9	TRBJ2-3	.	.	CASSPQPSTDTQYF	TGTGCCAGCAGCCCCCAGCCCAGCACAGATACGCAGTATTTT
TRBV20-1	TRBJ2-5	.	.	CSASEETQYF	TGCAGTGCTAGTGAAGAGACCCAGTACTTC
TRBV20-1	TRBJ1-1	.	.	CSAAHARGAFF	TGCAGTGCTGCCCACGCCAGGGGAGCTTTCTTT
TRBV5-1	TRBJ1-2	.	.	CASSLGGHGHYGYTF	TGCGCCAGCAGTTTGGGGGGCCACGGGCACTATGGCTACACCTTC
TRBV14	TRBJ1-2	.	.	CASSHRSLLGGVYGYTF	TGTGCCAGCAGCCACCGATCCTTGTTAGGTGGGGTATATGGCTACACCTTC
TRBV2	TRBJ2-1	.	.	CASSDPSIGNEQFF	TGTGCCAGCAGTGATCCCTCCATCGGGAATGAGCAGTTCTTC
TRBV2	TRBJ2-1	.	.	CASHGGYSYNEQFF	TGTGCCAGCCACGGCGGTTACTCCTACAATGAGCAGTTCTTC
TRBV7-9	TRBJ2-2	.	.	CASSLGEARGATGELFF	TGTGCCAGCAGCTTAGGGGAGGCCAGGGGGGCCACCGGGGAGCTGTTTTTT
TRBV9	TRBJ2-1	once	.	CASSVGEISYNEQFF	TGTGCCAGCAGCGTAGGAGAGATTAGTTACAATGAGCAGTTCTTC
TRBV2	TRBJ1-1	.	.	CASRTNTEAFF	TGTGCCAGCAGGACAAATACTGAAGCTTTCTTT
TRBV7-9	TRBJ2-7	.	TRBD1	CASSSLTGGREQYF	TGTGCCAGCAGCTCGCTCACAGGGGGGAGGGAGCAGTACTTC
TRBV5-1	TRBJ2-7	.	.	CASSFLGSEYEQYF	TGCGCCAGCAGCTTTTTAGGCAGCGAATACGAGCAGTACTTC
TRBV6-6	TRBJ1-5	.	TRBD1	CASTTGEYQPQHF	TGTGCCAGCACCACAGGGGAGTATCAGCCCCAGCATTTT
TRBV5-1	TRBJ1-2	.	.	CASSLRGLGYTF	TGCGCCAGCAGCTTGAGAGGGTTGGGCTACACCTTC
TRBV19	TRBJ2-7	.	TRBD1	CASSMGQGVYEQYF	TGTGCCAGTAGTATGGGACAGGGAGTCTACGAGCAGTACTTC
TRBV7-9	TRBJ1-5	.	.	CASSLGNRQPQHF	TGTGCCAGCAGCTTAGGGAATCGTCAGCCCCAGCATTTT
TRBV10-3	TRBJ1-4	.	TRBD1	CATNPVGQGGGKLFF	TGTGCCACCAACCCCGTCGGACAGGGAGGTGGAAAACTGTTTTTT
TRBV2	TRBJ1-6	.	.	CASSEPPGRIDNSPLHF	TGTGCCAGCAGTGAACCGCCAGGGCGTATCGATAATTCACCCCTCCACTTT
TRBV6-1	TRBJ2-2	.	.	CASSGGGTRNTGELFF	TGTGCCAGCAGTGGTGGGGGTACCCGAAACACCGGGGAGCTGTTTTTT
TRBV4-1	TRBJ2-7	.	.	CASSQESGRSYEQYF	TGCGCCAGCAGCCAAGAGAGTGGGCGCTCCTACGAGCAGTACTTC
TRBV19	TRBJ2-3	.	TRBD1	CASSPRQGWAGDTQYF	TGTGCCAGTAGTCCTCGACAGGGTTGGGCCGGGGATACGCAGTATTTT
TRBV5-1	TRBJ2-3	.	TRBD1	CASSLNRGPDTQYF	TGCGCCAGCAGCTTGAACAGGGGCCCAGATACGCAGTATTTT
TRBV6-5	TRBJ1-6	.	.	CASSRNRDSPLHF	TGTGCCAGCAGTCGAAACAGGGATTCACCCCTCCACTTT
TRBV28	TRBJ2-3	.	.	CAIQGPDTQYF	TGTGCCATCCAGGGCCCAGATACGCAGTATTTT
TRBV30	TRBJ2-1	.	.	CAWTKSSYNEQFF	TGTGCCTGGACCAAGAGCTCCTACAATGAGCAGTTCTTC
TRBV7-6	TRBJ2-3	.	TRBD1	CASSLTGTGGVRPDTQYF	TGTGCCAGCAGCTTAACCGGGACAGGGGGCGTTAGGCCAGATACGCAGTATTTT
TRBV11-2	TRBJ1-1	.	.	CASSLLNTEAFF	TGTGCCAGCAGCTTACTGAACACTGAAGCTTTCTTT
TRBV5-1	TRBJ1-6	.	.	CASSLDSGGLNSPLHF	TGCGCCAGCAGCTTGGATTCCGGGGGTTTGAATTCACCCCTCCACTTT
TRBV29-1	TRBJ2-3	.	.	CSVVVGTTSTDTQYF	TGCAGCGTTGTAGTTGGGACAACAAGCACAGATACGCAGTATTTT
TRBV3-1/TRBV3-2	TRBJ1-1	.	.	CASSQFQGTEAFF	TGTGCCAGCAGCCAATTTCAGGGCACTGAAGCTTTCTTT
TRBV20-1	TRBJ2-1	.	TRBD2	CSASRGGYNEQFF	TGCAGTGCTAGTCGGGGGGGATACAATGAGCAGTTCTTC
TRBV4-1	TRBJ1-5	once	.	CASTLKGGDYSNQPQHF	TGCGCCAGCACCCTAAAAGGGGGTGATTATAGCAATCAGCCCCAGCATTTT
TRBV28	TRBJ2-7	.	TRBD1	CATTAGTGHLGEQYF	TGTGCCACCACAGCTGGGACAGGGCATTTGGGCGAGCAGTACTTC
TRBV5-1	TRBJ1-6	.	.	CASSLEDSKNSPLHF	TGCGCCAGCAGCTTGGAGGACAGCAAAAATTCACCCCTCCACTTT
TRBV19	TRBJ1-1	.	.	CASSIGGAQNTEAFF	TGTGCCAGTAGTATCGGGGGGGCTCAGAACACTGAAGCTTTCTTT
TRBV6-6	TRBJ1-1	once	.	CASSRGQSNTEAFF	TGTGCCAGCAGCCGTGGACAGTCGAACACTGAAGCTTTCTTT
TRBV19	TRBJ1-5	few	.	CASSINWQTNQPQHF	TGTGCCAGTAGTATTAATTGGCAGACCAATCAGCCCCAGCATTTT
TRBV19	TRBJ1-1	.	.	CASTPIDSKSLTEAFF	TGTGCCAGTACCCCCATCGACAGTAAGTCCTTAACTGAAGCTTTCTTT
TRBV7-9	TRBJ1-5	.	.	CASSSTNNQPQHF	TGTGCCAGCAGTAGTACAAACAATCAGCCCCAGCATTTT
TRBV14	TRBJ1-2	.	TRBD1	CASSPRTGDGYTF	TGTGCCAGCAGCCCTCGGACAGGGGATGGCTACACCTTC